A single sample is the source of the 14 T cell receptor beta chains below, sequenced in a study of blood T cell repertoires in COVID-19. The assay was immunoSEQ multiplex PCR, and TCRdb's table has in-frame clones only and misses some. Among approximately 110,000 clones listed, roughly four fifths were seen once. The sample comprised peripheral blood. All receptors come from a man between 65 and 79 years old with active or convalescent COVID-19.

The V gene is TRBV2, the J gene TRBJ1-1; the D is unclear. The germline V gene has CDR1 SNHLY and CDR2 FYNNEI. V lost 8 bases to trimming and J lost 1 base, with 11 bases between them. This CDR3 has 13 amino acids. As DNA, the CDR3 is TGTGCCAGCGTCGGACTTACGAACACTGAAGCTTTCTTT. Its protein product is CASVGLTNTEAFF.

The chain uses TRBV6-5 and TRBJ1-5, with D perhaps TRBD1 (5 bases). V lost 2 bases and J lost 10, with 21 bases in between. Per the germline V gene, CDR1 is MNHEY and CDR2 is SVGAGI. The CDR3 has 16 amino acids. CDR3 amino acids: CASSYPRAREDKPQHF. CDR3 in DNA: TGTGCCAGCAGTTACCCGAGGGCCAGGGAGGATAAACCCCAGCATTTT.

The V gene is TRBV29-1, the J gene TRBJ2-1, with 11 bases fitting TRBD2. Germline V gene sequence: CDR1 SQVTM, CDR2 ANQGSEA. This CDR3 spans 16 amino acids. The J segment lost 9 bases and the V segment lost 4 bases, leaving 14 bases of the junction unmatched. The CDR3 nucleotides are TGCAGCGTTGCAAGAGGACTAGCGGGTAGGGGTAGTGAGCAGTTCTTC. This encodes CSVARGLAGRGSEQFF.

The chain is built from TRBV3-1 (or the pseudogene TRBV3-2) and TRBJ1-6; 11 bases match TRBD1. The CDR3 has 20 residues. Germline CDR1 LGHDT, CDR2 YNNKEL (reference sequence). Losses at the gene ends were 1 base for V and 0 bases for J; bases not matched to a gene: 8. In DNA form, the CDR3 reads TGTGCCAGCAGCCAAGGAACCGGGACAGGGGGTAGCTCCTATAATTCACCCCTCCACTTT. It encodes CASSQGTGTGGSSYNSPLHF.

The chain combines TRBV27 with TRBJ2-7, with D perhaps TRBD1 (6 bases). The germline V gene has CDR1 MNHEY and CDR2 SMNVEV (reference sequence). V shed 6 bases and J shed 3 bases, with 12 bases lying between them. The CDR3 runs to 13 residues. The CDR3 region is CASRVTGNYEQYF. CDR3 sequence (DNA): TGTGCCAGCAGAGTGACAGGTAACTACGAGCAGTACTTC.

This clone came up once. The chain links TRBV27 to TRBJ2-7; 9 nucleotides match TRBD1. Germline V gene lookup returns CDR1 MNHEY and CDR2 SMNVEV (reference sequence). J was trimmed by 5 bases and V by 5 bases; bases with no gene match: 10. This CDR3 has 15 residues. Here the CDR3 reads CASSKGTGWTNEQYF. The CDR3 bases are TGTGCCAGCAGTAAAGGGACAGGGTGGACCAACGAGCAGTACTTC.

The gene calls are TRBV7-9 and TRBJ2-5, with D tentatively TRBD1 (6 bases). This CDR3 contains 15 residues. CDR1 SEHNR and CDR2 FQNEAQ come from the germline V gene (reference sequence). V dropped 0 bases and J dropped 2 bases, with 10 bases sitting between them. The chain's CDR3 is CASSLALGAQETQYF. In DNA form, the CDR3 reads TGTGCCAGCAGCTTAGCATTGGGGGCTCAAGAGACCCAGTACTTC.

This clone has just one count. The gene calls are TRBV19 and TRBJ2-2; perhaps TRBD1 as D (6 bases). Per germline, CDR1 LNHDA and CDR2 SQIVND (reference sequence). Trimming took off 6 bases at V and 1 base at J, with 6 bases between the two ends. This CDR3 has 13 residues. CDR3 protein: CASRTGNTGELFF. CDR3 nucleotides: TGTGCCAGTAGGACAGGGAACACCGGGGAGCTGTTTTTT.

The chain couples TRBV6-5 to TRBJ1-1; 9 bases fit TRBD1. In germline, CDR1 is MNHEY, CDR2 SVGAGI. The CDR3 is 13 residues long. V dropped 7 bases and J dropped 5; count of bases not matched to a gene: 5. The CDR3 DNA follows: TGTGCCAGCATCTTAGGACAGGGGACTGAAGCTTTCTTT. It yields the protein CASILGQGTEAFF.

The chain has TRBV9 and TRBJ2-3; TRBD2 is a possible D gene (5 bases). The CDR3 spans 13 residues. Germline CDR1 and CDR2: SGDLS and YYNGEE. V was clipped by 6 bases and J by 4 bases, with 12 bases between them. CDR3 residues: CASKGVASDTQYF. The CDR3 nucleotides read TGTGCCAGCAAGGGAGTAGCGTCAGATACGCAGTATTTT. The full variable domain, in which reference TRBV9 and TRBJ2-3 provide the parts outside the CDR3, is DSGVTQTPKHLITATGQRVTLRCSPRSGDLSVYWYQQSLDQGLQFLIQYYNGEERAKGNILERFSAQQFPDLHSELNLSSLELGDSALYFCASKGVASDTQYFGPGTRLTVL.

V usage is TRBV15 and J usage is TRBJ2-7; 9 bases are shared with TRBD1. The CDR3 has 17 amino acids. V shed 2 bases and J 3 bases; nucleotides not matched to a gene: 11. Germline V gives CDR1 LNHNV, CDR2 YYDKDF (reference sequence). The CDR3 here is CATSRPGTGKNLYEQYF. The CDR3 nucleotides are TGTGCCACCAGCAGACCCGGGACAGGGAAAAATCTCTACGAGCAGTACTTC.

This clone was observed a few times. The CDR3 sequence is CASRGSNTGELFF. Here the CDR3 DNA reads TGTGCCAGCCGGGGGTCGAACACCGGGGAGCTGTTTTTT. The chain employs TRBV6-5 and TRBJ2-2; possibly TRBD2 for D (6 bases). CDR1 MNHEY and CDR2 SVGAGI come from the germline V gene. The CDR3 length is 13 residues. Trimming pared 8 bases from V and 0 bases from J, leaving 7 bases between.

The CDR3 reads CAFTGRGQETQYF. In nucleotides, the CDR3 is TGTGCCTTCACAGGCAGGGGCCAAGAGACCCAGTACTTC. The rearrangement joins TRBV30 to TRBJ2-5; TRBD1 might be the D (6 bases). Germline V CDR1 and CDR2: GTSNPN, SVGIG (reference sequence). The CDR3 extends over 13 amino acids. Trimming took off 7 bases at V and 1 base at J, with 13 bases between the two ends.

The CDR3 region has the DNA TGTGCCAGCAGCTTAGGGGGCGAGCGGGGCTACAATGAGCAGTTCTTC. It yields the protein CASSLGGERGYNEQFF. The J gene is TRBJ2-1, the V gene TRBV11-2; 7 positions agree with TRBD2. The V and J ends lost 1 base and 3 bases, in that order; junction bases with no gene match: 6. Looked up from germline, CDR1 is SGHAT and CDR2 is FQNNGV. The CDR3 extends over 16 amino acids.